The T cell receptor (beta chain) under discussion was sequenced for a study of T-cell reconstitution after alpha-beta-depleted transplantation in children. Unique molecular identifiers were incorporated into the prepared TCRbeta library. One entry per CDR3 protein, called by TCRdb with MiXCR from the PCR reads. The sample lists nearly 550,000 distinct CDR3 sequences, around 19% seen once, with 3.3% in the top ten. This clonotype was seen a handful of times. The CDR3 consists of 18 residues. Germline loops: CDR1 ENHRY, CDR2 SYGVKD. Germline trimming cut 8 bases from V and 7 bases from J; bases unmatched to any gene: 20.

This chain connects TRBV10-3 to TRBJ2-3, with 11 bases identical to TRBD2. The sequences come from PBMCs from the stem cell graft donor, collected from the stem cell graft. This receptor was taken from a human donor who donated a stem cell graft to a child with acute lymphoblastic leukemia. The CDR3: CAIGGTLIAGGQQNTQYF. The CDR3 nucleotides read TGTGCCATCGGAGGCACCCTCATAGCGGGAGGGCAGCAGAATACGCAGTATTTT.